This T cell receptor beta chain was captured in a study of blood T cell repertoires in COVID-19. In the study overall: Samples of COVID-19 (acute and convalescent) were obtained from the United States, Italy and Spain. Nucleic acid was either cDNA or gDNA, and it came from T cells, B-cell-depleted T cells, or PBMCs.

Authors' analysis steps: Amplification with reference gene primers provided the estimates of nucleated cell counts. The data were produced by immunoSEQ multiplex PCR, yet TCRdb's version contains in-frame clones alone and is incomplete. V and J calls plus clone size are reproduced from that table; the DNA served to infer D and trimming. The sample has around 100,000 clones; approximately 80% are singletons. The germline V gene has CDR1 SGHDT and CDR2 YYEEEE. Trimming stripped 1 base from V and 7 bases from J, with 12 bases between. This CDR3 is built from 14 residues. The rearrangement joins TRBV5-6 to TRBJ1-5; no clear D. The sequence derives from a human donor in a cohort sampled during active or convalescent COVID-19. The specimen sequenced was peripheral blood. CDR3 in DNA: TGTGCCAGCAGCTTGAGGTGGGCGGGGCAGCCCCAGCATTTT. Its protein is CASSLRWAGQPQHF.